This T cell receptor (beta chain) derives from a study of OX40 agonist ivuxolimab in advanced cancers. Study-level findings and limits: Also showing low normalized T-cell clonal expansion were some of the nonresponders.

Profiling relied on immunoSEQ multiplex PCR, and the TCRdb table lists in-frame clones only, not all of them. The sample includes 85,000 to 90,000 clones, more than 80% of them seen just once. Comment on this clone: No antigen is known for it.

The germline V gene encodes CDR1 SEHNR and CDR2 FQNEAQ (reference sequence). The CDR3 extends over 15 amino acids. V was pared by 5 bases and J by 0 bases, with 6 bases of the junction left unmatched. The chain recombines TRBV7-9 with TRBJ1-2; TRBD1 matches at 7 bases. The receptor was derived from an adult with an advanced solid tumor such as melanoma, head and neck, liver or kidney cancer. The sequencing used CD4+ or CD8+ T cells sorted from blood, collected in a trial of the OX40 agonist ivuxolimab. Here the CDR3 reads CASSPWDRTNYGYTF. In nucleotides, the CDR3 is TGTGCCAGCAGCCCCTGGGACAGAACTAACTATGGCTACACCTTC.